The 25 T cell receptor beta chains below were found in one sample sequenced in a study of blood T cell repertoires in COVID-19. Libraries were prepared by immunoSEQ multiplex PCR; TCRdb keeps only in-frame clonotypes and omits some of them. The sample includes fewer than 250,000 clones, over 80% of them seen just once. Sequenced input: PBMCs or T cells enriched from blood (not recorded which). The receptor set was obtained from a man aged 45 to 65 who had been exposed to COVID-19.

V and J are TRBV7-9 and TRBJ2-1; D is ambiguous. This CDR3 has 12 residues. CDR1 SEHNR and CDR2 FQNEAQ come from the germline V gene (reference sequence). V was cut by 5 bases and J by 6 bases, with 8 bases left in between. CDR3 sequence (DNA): TGTGCCAGCAGCACGGGTCTCAATGAGCAGTTCTTC. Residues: CASSTGLNEQFF. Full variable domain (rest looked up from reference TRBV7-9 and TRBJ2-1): DTGVSQNPRHKITKRGQNVTFRCDPISEHNRLYWYRQTLGQGPEFLTYFQNEAQLEKSRLLSDRFSAERPKGSFSTLEIQRTEQGDSAMYLCASSTGLNEQFFGPGTRLTVL.

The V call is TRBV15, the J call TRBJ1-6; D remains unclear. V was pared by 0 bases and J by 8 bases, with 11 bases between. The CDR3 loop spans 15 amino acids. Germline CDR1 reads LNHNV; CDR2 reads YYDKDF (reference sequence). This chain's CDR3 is CATSRDPLADSPLHF. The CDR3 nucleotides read TGTGCCACCAGCAGAGATCCCCTAGCGGATTCACCCCTCCACTTT.

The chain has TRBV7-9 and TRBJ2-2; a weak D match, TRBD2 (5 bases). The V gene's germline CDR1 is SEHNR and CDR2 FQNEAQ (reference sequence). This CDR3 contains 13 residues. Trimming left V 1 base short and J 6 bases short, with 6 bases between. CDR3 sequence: CASSLVGAGELFF. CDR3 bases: TGTGCCAGCAGCTTAGTGGGAGCCGGGGAGCTGTTTTTT.

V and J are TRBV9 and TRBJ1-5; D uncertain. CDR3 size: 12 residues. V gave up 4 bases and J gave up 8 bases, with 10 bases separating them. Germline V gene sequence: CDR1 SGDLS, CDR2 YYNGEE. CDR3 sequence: CASSPPRKPQHF. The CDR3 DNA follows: TGTGCCAGCAGCCCCCCCAGGAAGCCCCAGCATTTT.

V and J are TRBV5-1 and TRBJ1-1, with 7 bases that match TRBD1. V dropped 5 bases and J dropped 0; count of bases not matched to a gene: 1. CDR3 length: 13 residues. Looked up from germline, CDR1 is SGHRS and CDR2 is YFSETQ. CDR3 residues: CASRQGLNTEAFF. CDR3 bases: TGCGCCAGCAGACAGGGGTTGAACACTGAAGCTTTCTTT.

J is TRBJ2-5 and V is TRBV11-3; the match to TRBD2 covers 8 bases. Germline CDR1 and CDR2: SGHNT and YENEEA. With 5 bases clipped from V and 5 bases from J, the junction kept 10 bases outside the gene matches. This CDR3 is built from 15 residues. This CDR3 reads CASSPRGAGVETQYF. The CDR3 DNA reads TGTGCCAGCAGCCCCAGGGGAGCGGGAGTGGAGACCCAGTACTTC.

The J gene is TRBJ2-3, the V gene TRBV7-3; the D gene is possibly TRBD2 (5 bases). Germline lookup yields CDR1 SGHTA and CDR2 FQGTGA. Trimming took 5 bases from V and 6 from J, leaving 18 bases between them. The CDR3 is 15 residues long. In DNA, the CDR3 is TGTGCCAGCAGCCGAGGGTGGGGAGCCCGGGATACGCAGTATTTT. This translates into CASSRGWGARDTQYF.

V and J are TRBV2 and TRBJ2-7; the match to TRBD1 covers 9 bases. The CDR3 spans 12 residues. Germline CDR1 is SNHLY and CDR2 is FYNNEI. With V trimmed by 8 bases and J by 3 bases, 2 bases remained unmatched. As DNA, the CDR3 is TGTGCCAGCTCGGGACAGGGCTACGAGCAGTACTTC. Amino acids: CASSGQGYEQYF.

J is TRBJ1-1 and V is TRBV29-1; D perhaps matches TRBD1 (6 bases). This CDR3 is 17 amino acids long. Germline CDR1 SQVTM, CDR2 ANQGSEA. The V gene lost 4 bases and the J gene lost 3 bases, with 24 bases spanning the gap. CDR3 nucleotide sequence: TGCAGCGTTGTAGGGGGTTCCCACGGGTATGGGTACACTGAAGCTTTCTTT. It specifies CSVVGGSHGYGYTEAFF. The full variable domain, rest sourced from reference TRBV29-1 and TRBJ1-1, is SAVISQKPSRDICQRGTSLTIQCQVDSQVTMMFWYRQQPGQSLTLIATANQGSEATYESGFVIDKFPISRPNLTFSTLTVSNMSPEDSSIYLCSVVGGSHGYGYTEAFFGQGTRLTVV.

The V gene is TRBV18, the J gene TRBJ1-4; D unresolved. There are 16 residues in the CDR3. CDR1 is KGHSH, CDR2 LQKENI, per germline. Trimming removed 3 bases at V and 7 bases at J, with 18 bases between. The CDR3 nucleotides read TGTGCCAGCTCACCGGGGAACTGGGTACGGGGTGAAAAACTGTTTTTT. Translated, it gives CASSPGNWVRGEKLFF.

The CDR3 spells CASSLVGGTTNTGELFF. The CDR3 DNA reads TGTGCCAGCAGCTTAGTGGGGGGGACTACGAACACCGGGGAGCTGTTTTTT. The rearrangement links TRBV7-8 to TRBJ2-2; 7 nucleotides line up with TRBD2. Germline lookup yields CDR1 SGHVS and CDR2 FQNEAQ. The trim removed 1 base at V and 0 bases at J, leaving 5 bases unmatched. CDR3 size: 17 residues.

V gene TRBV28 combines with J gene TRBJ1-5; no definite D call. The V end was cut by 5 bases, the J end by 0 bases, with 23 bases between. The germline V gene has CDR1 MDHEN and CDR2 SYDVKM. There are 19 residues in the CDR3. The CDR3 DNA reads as TGTGCCAGCAGTCCCTTAGCCATCGTCTCTACCTATAGCAATCAGCCCCAGCATTTT. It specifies CASSPLAIVSTYSNQPQHF.

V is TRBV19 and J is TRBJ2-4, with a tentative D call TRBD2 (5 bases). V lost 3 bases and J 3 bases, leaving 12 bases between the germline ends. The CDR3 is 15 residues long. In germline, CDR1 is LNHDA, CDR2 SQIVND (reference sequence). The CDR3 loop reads CASSMGEGGKNIQYF. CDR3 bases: TGTGCCAGTAGTATGGGCGAGGGCGGCAAAAACATTCAGTACTTC.

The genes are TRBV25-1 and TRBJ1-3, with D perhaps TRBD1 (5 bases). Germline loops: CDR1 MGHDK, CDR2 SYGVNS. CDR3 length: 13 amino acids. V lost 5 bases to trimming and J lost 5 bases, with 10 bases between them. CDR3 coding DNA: TGTGCCAGCAGTCGGAGGGGTAGAAACACCATATATTTT. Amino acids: CASSRRGRNTIYF.

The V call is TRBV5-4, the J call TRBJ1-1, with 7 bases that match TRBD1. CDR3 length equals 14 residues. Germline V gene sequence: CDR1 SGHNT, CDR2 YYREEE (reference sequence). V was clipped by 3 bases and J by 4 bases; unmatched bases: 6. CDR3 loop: CASSSDRVPTEAFF. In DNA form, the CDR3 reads TGTGCCAGCAGCTCAGACAGGGTGCCCACTGAAGCTTTCTTT. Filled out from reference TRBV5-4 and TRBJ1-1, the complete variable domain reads ETGVTQSPTHLIKTRGQQVTLRCSSQSGHNTVSWYQQALGQGPQFIFQYYREEENGRGNFPPRFSGLQFPNYSSELNVNALELDDSALYLCASSSDRVPTEAFFGQGTRLTVV.

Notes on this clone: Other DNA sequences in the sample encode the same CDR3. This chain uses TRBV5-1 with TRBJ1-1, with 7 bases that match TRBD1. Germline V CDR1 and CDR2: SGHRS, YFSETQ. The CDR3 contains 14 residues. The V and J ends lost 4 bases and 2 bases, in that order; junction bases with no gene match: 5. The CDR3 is CASSLDRSNTEAFF. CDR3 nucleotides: TGCGCCAGCAGCCTGGACAGGAGTAACACTGAAGCTTTCTTT.

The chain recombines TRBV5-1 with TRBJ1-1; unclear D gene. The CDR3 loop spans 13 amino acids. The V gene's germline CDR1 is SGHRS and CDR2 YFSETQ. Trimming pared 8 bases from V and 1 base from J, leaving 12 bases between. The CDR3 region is CASRGMENTEAFF. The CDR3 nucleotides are TGCGCCAGTAGAGGGATGGAGAACACTGAAGCTTTCTTT.

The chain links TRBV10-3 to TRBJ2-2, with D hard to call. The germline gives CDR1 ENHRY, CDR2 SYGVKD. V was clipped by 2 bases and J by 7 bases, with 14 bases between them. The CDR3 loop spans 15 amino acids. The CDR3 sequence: CAISELSGLGGELFF. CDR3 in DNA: TGTGCCATCAGTGAGCTTTCCGGGTTAGGCGGGGAGCTGTTTTTT.

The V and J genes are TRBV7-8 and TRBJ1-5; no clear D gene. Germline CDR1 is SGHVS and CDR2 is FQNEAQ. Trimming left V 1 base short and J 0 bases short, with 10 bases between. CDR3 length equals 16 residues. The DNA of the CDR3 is TGTGCCAGCAGCTTAGTTGGCAGGCATAGCAATCAGCCCCAGCATTTT. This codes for CASSLVGRHSNQPQHF.

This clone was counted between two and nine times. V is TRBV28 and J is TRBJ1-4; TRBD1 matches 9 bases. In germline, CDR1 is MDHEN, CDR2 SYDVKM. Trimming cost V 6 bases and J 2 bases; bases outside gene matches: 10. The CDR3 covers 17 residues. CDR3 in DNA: TGTGCCAGCAGCACCATCCGACAGGGGGGGACTAATGAAAAACTGTTTTTT. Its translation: CASSTIRQGGTNEKLFF.

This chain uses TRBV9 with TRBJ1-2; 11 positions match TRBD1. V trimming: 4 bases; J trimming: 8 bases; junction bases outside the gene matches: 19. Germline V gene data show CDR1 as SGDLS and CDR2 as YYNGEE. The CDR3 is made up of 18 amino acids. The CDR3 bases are TGTGCCAGCAGCCCCTCCCACGGGGGGACAGGGGGGTATTTGGGCTACACCTTC. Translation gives CASSPSHGGTGGYLGYTF.

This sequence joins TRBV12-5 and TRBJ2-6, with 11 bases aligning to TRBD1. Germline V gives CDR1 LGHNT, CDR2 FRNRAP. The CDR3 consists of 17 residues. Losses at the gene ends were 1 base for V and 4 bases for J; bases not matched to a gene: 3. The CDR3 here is CASGLGDRGRGANVLTF. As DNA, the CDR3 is TGTGCTAGTGGTTTGGGGGACAGGGGGAGAGGGGCCAACGTCCTGACTTTC.

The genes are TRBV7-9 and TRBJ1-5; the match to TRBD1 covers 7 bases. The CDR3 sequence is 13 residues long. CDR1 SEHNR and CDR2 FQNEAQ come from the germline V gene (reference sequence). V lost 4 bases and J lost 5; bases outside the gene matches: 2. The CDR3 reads CASSSQGDQPQHF. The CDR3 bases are TGTGCCAGCAGCTCCCAGGGGGATCAGCCCCAGCATTTT. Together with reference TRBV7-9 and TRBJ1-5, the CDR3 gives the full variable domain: DTGVSQNPRHKITKRGQNVTFRCDPISEHNRLYWYRQTLGQGPEFLTYFQNEAQLEKSRLLSDRFSAERPKGSFSTLEIQRTEQGDSAMYLCASSSQGDQPQHFGDGTRLSIL.

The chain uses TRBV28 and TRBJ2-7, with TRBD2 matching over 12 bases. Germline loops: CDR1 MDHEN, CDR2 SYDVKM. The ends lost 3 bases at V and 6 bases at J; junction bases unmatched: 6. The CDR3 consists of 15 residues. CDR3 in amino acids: CASSFPSGGAGEQYF. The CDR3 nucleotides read TGTGCCAGCAGTTTCCCTAGCGGGGGGGCGGGCGAGCAGTACTTC.

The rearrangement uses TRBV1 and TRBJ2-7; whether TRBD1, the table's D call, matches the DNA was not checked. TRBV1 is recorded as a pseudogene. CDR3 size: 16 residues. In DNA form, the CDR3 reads TGCACCAGCAGCCAAGATCGGACAGGGCCGGACCACGAGCAGTACTTC. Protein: CTSSQDRTGPDHEQYF.